One sample yielded the 18 T cell receptor beta chains listed below, sequenced in a study of blood T cell repertoires in COVID-19. The protocol was immunoSEQ multiplex PCR, while the TCRdb copy is restricted to in-frame clones and leaves out a portion. The sample shows roughly 160,000 clones, roughly 90% of them seen only once. The sample was peripheral blood. The receptors were sampled from a man in his fifties with acute or convalescent COVID-19.

This chain uses TRBV14 with TRBJ2-3; 14 bases fit TRBD2. Germline trimming cut 2 bases from V and 6 bases from J; bases unmatched to any gene: 7. From germline, CDR1 is SGHDN and CDR2 FVKESK. The CDR3 is 17 residues long. The CDR3 region is CASSQLETSGGADTQYF. Here the CDR3 DNA reads TGTGCCAGCAGCCAACTTGAGACTAGCGGGGGGGCGGATACGCAGTATTTT.

The chain joins TRBV5-5 to TRBJ2-3, with 8 nucleotides matching TRBD2. Trimming took 4 bases from V and 3 from J; bases not matched to a gene: 16. Germline V gene data show CDR1 as SGHKS and CDR2 as YYEKEE (reference sequence). The CDR3 has 18 residues. CDR3 in DNA: TGTGCCAGCAGCCCGCTTGGAGTAGCGGGGAAATCTACAGATACGCAGTATTTT. Its translation is CASSPLGVAGKSTDTQYF.

This rearrangement joins TRBV6-2 or TRBV6-3 to TRBJ2-3; D not certain. V lost 0 bases to trimming and J lost 0 bases, with 4 bases between them. Per the germline V gene, CDR1 is MNHEY and CDR2 is SVGEGT. The CDR3 contains 14 residues. CDR3 loop: CASSYSGSTDTQYF. CDR3 nucleotides: TGTGCCAGCAGTTACTCGGGCAGCACAGATACGCAGTATTTT.

For the CDR3, the DNA is TGTGCCAGCAGTACCAGGAACGAGCAGTACTTC. This gives the protein CASSTRNEQYF. The chain is built from TRBV27 and TRBJ2-7; D gene unclear. The CDR3 spans 11 residues. In germline, CDR1 is MNHEY, CDR2 SMNVEV (reference sequence). The V gene lost 5 bases and the J gene lost 5 bases, with 7 bases spanning the gap.

To note about this clone: A junction boundary mismatches the germline segment, possibly from a read error. CDR3 in amino acids: CASSPTSGASETQYF. CDR3 nucleotides: TGTGCTAGCAGCCCGACTAGCGGGGCTTCCGAGACCCAGTACTTC. This rearrangement joins TRBV7-7 to TRBJ2-5; TRBD2 matches at 11 bases. Germline V lookup: CDR1 SSHAT, CDR2 FNYEAQ (reference sequence). The length of the CDR3 is 15 residues.

The rearrangement links TRBV19 to TRBJ2-4, with D maybe TRBD2 (6 bases). The CDR3 extends over 16 amino acids. The germline V gene has CDR1 LNHDA and CDR2 SQIVND (reference sequence). Trimming removed 1 base from V and 4 bases from J, with 14 bases in between. In DNA form, the CDR3 reads TGTGCCAGTAGTATAGGTGGAGGGAGTACAAAAAACATTCAGTACTTC. This translates into CASSIGGGSTKNIQYF.

This clone was found once. The chain is built from TRBV7-9 and TRBJ1-6, with a tentative D call TRBD1 (6 bases). V shed 5 bases and J shed 9 bases, with 17 bases lying between them. CDR1 SEHNR and CDR2 FQNEAQ come from the germline V gene (reference sequence). The CDR3 totals 15 residues. For the CDR3, the DNA is TGTGCCAGCAGCACCGAACAGGGCTTAAGTTCACCCCTCCACTTT. It is translated as CASSTEQGLSSPLHF.

The chain carries TRBV2 and TRBJ2-1, with 9 bases matching TRBD2. The CDR3 runs to 15 residues. Germline V lookup: CDR1 SNHLY, CDR2 FYNNEI. Trimming removed 8 bases from V and 8 bases from J; junction bases left unmatched: 13. DNA for the CDR3: TGTGCCAGCGCCACGGGACTAGCTTCAGTCGATGAGCAGTTCTTC. This encodes CASATGLASVDEQFF.

The chain has TRBV2 and TRBJ2-1; D may be TRBD1 (6 bases). The CDR3 has 15 residues. Germline V gene data show CDR1 as SNHLY and CDR2 as FYNNEI. V lost 3 bases and J lost 5, with 14 bases in between. CDR3 nucleotide sequence: TGTGCCAGCAGTGACGTACAGGGCCAGCACAATGAGCAGTTCTTC. It translates to CASSDVQGQHNEQFF.

The chain is built from TRBV2 and TRBJ1-4; D ambiguous. V lost 3 bases, J lost 3 bases, and 11 bases lay in between. Germline V gene lookup returns CDR1 SNHLY and CDR2 FYNNEI. The CDR3 length is 15 residues. CDR3 sequence (DNA): TGTGCCAGCAGTGATGCGGGAGTGGCTAATGAAAAACTGTTTTTT. It translates to CASSDAGVANEKLFF.

The V and J genes are TRBV5-1 and TRBJ2-1, with 8 bases that match TRBD1. Germline V gene sequence: CDR1 SGHRS, CDR2 YFSETQ. The CDR3 extends over 15 amino acids. Trimming removed 4 bases from V and 1 base from J; junction bases left unmatched: 4. The CDR3 region is CASSGGTGSYNEQFF. As DNA, the CDR3 is TGCGCCAGCAGCGGAGGGACAGGTTCCTACAATGAGCAGTTCTTC.

This clone appeared once. The chain links TRBV27 to TRBJ1-1, with D unclear. Germline CDR1 MNHEY, CDR2 SMNVEV (reference sequence). The CDR3 covers 13 residues. The V gene lost 8 bases and the J gene lost 4 bases, with 14 bases spanning the gap. CDR3 protein: CASGPTRITEAFF. CDR3 sequence (DNA): TGTGCCAGCGGGCCCACCAGAATCACTGAAGCTTTCTTT.

This clone came up once. V gene TRBV3-1 (or the pseudogene TRBV3-2) combines with J gene TRBJ2-2, with 12 nucleotides matching TRBD2. This CDR3 has 18 residues. V lost 4 bases to trimming and J lost 6 bases; unmatched junction nucleotides: 12. Germline CDR1 and CDR2: LGHDT and YNNKEL (reference sequence). The CDR3 protein is CASSLLLSSGRGAGELFF. The CDR3 bases are TGTGCCAGCAGCCTCCTACTCTCTAGCGGGAGGGGCGCCGGGGAGCTGTTTTTT.

The gene calls are TRBV11-1 and TRBJ2-1, with D maybe TRBD1 (6 bases). This CDR3 comprises 11 residues. Per germline, CDR1 SGHAT and CDR2 FQDESV (reference sequence). V was shortened by 4 bases and J by 10 bases, with 8 bases between the two germline ends. CDR3 nucleotide sequence: TGTGCCAGCAGCTCGGGACAAGAGCAGTTCTTC. Its protein product is CASSSGQEQFF.

V usage is TRBV13 and J usage is TRBJ1-1; possible D gene TRBD1, 6 bases. CDR1 and CDR2 (germline): PRHDT, FYEKMQ (reference sequence). CDR3 length: 15 amino acids. Between the trimmed V and J ends, which lost 0 bases and 6 bases, there was a span of 14 bases. The CDR3 coding sequence is TGTGCCAGCAGCTTAGGTCACGCGGGGGGCGCTGAAGCTTTCTTT. It codes for CASSLGHAGGAEAFF. Based on the CDR3 plus reference TRBV13 and TRBJ1-1, the full variable domain is AAGVIQSPRHLIKEKRETATLKCYPIPRHDTVYWYQQGPGQDPQFLISFYEKMQSDKGSIPDRFSAQQFSDYHSELNMSSLELGDSALYFCASSLGHAGGAEAFFGQGTRLTVV.

V and J are TRBV7-2 and TRBJ2-7; D might be TRBD2 (6 bases). CDR3 length: 14 amino acids. The V gene lost 1 base and the J gene lost 2 bases, with 9 bases spanning the gap. CDR1 is SGHTA, CDR2 FQGNSA, per germline. DNA for the CDR3: TGTGCCAGCAGCTTAGGCGGGGCAGCCTACGAGCAGTACTTC. As protein: CASSLGGAAYEQYF.

Remarks on this clone: The sample carries other DNA sequences with the same CDR3. The chain couples TRBV5-1 to TRBJ1-3; D unresolved. The germline V and J ends were trimmed by 0 bases and 0 bases, with 7 bases remaining between them. Germline V gene data show CDR1 as SGHRS and CDR2 as YFSETQ. This CDR3 region has 15 residues. Written as DNA, the CDR3 is TGCGCCAGCAGCTTGGAAGGAGGCTCTGGAAACACCATATATTTT. Protein product: CASSLEGGSGNTIYF. Full variable domain (outside the CDR3, taken from reference TRBV5-1 and TRBJ1-3): KAGVTQTPRYLIKTRGQQVTLSCSPISGHRSVSWYQQTPGQGLQFLFEYFSETQRNKGNFPGRFSGRQFSNSRSEMNVSTLELGDSALYLCASSLEGGSGNTIYFGEGSWLTVV.

This clone was seen just once. The chain employs TRBV4-1 and TRBJ1-5, with unresolved D. Trimming shortened V by 2 bases and J by 4 bases, and 9 bases separated the two germline ends. The CDR3 has 14 residues. Germline values: CDR1 MGHRA, CDR2 YSYEKL. This CDR3 is CASSQLGANQPQHF. DNA of the CDR3: TGCGCCAGCAGCCAATTGGGAGCGAATCAGCCCCAGCATTTT.